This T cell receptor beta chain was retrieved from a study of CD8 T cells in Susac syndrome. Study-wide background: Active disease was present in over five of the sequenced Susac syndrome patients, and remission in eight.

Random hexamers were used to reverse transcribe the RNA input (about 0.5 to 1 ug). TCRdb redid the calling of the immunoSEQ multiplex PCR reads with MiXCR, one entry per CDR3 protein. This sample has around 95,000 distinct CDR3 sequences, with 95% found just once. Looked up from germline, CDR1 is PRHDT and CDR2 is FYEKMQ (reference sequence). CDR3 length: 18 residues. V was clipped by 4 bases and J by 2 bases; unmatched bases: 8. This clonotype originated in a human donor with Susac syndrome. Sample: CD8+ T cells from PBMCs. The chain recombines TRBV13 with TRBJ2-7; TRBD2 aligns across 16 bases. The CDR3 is CASSSGLAGGLIPYEQYF. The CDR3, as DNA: TGTGCCAGCAGCTCGGGACTAGCGGGGGGGCTTATCCCCTACGAGCAGTACTTC.